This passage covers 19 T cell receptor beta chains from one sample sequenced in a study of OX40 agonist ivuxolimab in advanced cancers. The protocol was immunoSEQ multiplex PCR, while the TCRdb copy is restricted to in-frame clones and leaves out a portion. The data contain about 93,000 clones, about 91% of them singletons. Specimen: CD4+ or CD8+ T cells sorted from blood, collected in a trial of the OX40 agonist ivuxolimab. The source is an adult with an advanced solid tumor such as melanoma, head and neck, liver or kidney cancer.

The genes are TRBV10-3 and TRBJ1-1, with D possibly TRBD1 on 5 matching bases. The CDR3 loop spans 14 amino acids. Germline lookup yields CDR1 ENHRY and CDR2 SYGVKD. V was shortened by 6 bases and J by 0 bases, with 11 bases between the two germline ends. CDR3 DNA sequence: TGTGCCATCAGACAGGCCCAAATGAACACTGAAGCTTTCTTT. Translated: CAIRQAQMNTEAFF.

Here the CDR3 reads CASSLGRGLADNEQFF. CDR3 nucleotides: TGTGCCAGCAGCTTGGGGAGGGGACTAGCGGACAATGAGCAGTTCTTC. The chain couples TRBV5-4 to TRBJ2-1; TRBD2 agrees at 11 bases. Losses at the gene ends were 0 bases for V and 5 bases for J; bases not matched to a gene: 4. CDR3 size: 16 residues. The germline V gene has CDR1 SGHNT and CDR2 YYREEE (reference sequence).

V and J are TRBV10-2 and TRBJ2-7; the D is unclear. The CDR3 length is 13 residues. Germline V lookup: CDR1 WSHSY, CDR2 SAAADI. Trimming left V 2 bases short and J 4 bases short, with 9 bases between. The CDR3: CASSETAPYEQYF. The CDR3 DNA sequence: TGCGCCAGCAGTGAGACAGCCCCATACGAGCAGTACTTC.

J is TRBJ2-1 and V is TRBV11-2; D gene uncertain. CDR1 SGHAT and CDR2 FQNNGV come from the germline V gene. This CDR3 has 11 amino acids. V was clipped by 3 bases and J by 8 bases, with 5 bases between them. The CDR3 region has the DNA TGTGCCAGCAGCTTGTTTGATGAGCAGTTCTTC. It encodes CASSLFDEQFF. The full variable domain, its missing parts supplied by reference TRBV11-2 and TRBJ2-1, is EAGVAQSPRYKIIEKRQSVAFWCNPISGHATLYWYQQILGQGPKLLIQFQNNGVVDDSQLPKDRFSAERLKGVDSTLKIQPAKLEDSAVYLCASSLFDEQFFGPGTRLTVL.

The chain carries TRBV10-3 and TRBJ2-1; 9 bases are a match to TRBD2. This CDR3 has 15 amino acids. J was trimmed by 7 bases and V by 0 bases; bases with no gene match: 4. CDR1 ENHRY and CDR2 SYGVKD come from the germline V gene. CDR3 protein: CAISESILAGNEQFF. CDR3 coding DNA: TGTGCCATCAGTGAGTCGATTCTAGCGGGGAATGAGCAGTTCTTC.

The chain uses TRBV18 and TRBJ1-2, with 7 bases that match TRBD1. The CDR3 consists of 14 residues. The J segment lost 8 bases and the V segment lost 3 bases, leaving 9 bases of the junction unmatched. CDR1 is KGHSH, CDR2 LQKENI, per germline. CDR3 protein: CASSPNRGGEGYTF. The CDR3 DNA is TGTGCCAGCTCACCTAACAGGGGAGGAGAAGGCTACACCTTC. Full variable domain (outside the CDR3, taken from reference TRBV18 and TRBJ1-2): NAGVMQNPRHLVRRRGQEARLRCSPMKGHSHVYWYRQLPEEGLKFMVYLQKENIIDESGMPKERFSAEFPKEGPSILRIQQVVRGDSAAYFCASSPNRGGEGYTFGSGTRLTVV.

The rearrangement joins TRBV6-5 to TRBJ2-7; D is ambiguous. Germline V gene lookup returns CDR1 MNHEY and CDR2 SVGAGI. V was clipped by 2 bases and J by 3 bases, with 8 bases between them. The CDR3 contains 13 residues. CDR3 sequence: CASSYRLHYEQYF. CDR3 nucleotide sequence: TGTGCCAGCAGTTACCGACTCCACTACGAGCAGTACTTC.

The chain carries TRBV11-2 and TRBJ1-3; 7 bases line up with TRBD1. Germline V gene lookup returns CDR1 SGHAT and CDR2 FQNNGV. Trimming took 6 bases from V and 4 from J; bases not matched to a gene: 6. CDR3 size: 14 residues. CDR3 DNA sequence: TGTGCCAGCAGGGGTGAGGGGGCAGGAAACACCATATATTTT. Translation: CASRGEGAGNTIYF.

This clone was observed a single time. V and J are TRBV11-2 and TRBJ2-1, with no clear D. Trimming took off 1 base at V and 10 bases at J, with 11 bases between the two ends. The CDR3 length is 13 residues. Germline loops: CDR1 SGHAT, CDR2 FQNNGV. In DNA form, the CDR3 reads TGTGCCAGCAGCTTAGGACCCCCCGGGGAGCAGTTCTTC. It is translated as CASSLGPPGEQFF.

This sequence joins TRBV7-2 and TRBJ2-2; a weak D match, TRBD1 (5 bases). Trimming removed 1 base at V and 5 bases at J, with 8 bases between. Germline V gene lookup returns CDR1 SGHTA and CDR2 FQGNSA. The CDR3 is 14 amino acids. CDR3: CASSLVAGTGELFF. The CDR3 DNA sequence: TGTGCCAGCAGCTTAGTCGCAGGGACCGGGGAGCTGTTTTTT. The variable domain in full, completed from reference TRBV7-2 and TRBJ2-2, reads GAGVSQSPSNKVTEKGKDVELRCDPISGHTALYWYRQSLGQGLEFLIYFQGNSAPDKSGLPSDRFSAERTGGSVSTLTIQRTQQEDSAVYLCASSLVAGTGELFFGEGSRLTVL.

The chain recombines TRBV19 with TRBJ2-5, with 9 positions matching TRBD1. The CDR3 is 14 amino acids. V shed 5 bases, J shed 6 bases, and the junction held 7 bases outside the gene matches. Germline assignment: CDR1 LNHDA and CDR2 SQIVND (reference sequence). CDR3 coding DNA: TGTGCCAGTAGTGTTGGGACAGGGCGACAGACCCAGTACTTC. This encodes CASSVGTGRQTQYF. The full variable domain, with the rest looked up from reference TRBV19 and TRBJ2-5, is DGGITQSPKYLFRKEGQNVTLSCEQNLNHDAMYWYRQDPGQGLRLIYYSQIVNDFQKGDIAEGYSVSREKKESFPLTVTSAQKNPTAFYLCASSVGTGRQTQYFGPGTRLLVL.

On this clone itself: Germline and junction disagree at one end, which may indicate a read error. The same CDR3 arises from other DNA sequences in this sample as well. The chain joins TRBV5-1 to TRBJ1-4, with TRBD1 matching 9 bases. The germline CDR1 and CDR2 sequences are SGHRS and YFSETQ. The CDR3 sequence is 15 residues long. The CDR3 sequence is CASSLAGTGREKLFF. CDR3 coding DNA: TGTGCCAGCAGCTTGGCCGGGACAGGGAGGGAAAAACTGTTTTTT.

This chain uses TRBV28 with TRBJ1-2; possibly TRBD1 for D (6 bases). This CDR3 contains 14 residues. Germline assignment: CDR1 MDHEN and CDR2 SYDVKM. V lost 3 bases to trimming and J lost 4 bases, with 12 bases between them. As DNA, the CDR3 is TGTGCCAGCAGTTTTGGGACAAGAACCTATGGCTACACCTTC. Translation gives CASSFGTRTYGYTF.

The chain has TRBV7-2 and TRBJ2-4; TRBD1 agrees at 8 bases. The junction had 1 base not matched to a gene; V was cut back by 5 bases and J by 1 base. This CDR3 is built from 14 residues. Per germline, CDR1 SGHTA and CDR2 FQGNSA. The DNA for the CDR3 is TGTGCCAGCAGCCGGACAGGGGCCAAAAACATTCAGTACTTC. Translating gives CASSRTGAKNIQYF.

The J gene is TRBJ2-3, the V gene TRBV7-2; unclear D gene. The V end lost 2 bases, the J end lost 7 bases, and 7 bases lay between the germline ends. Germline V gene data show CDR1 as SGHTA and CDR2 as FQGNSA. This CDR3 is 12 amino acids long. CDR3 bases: TGTGCCAGCAGCTTACTTTCAAATACGCAGTATTTT. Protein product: CASSLLSNTQYF. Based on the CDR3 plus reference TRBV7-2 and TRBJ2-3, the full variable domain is GAGVSQSPSNKVTEKGKDVELRCDPISGHTALYWYRQSLGQGLEFLIYFQGNSAPDKSGLPSDRFSAERTGGSVSTLTIQRTQQEDSAVYLCASSLLSNTQYFGPGTRLTVL.

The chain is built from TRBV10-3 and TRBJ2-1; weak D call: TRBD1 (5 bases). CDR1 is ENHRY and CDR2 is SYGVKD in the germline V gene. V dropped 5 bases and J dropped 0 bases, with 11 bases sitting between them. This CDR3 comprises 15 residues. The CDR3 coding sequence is TGTGCCATCAGTAAGGACAAGAGCTCCTACAATGAGCAGTTCTTC. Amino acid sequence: CAISKDKSSYNEQFF.

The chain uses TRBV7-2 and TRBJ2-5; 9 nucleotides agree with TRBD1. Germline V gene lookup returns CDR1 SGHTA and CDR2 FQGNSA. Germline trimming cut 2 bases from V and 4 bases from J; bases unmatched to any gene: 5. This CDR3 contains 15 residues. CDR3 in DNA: TGTGCCAGCAGCTTATTGGGACAGGGCTCAGAGACCCAGTACTTC. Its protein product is CASSLLGQGSETQYF.

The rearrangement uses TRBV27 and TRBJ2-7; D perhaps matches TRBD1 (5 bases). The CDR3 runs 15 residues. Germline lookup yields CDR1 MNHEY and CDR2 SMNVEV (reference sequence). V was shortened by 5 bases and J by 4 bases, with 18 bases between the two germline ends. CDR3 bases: TGTGCCAGCAGTCCCGACAGATTACGACCATACGAGCAGTACTTC. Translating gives CASSPDRLRPYEQYF.

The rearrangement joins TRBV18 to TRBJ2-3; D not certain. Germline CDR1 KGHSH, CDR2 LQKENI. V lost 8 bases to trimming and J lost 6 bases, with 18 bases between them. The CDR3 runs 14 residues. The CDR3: CASRLSITRDTQYF. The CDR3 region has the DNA TGTGCCAGCCGCTTATCTATTACGAGGGATACGCAGTATTTT. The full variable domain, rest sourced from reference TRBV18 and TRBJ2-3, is NAGVMQNPRHLVRRRGQEARLRCSPMKGHSHVYWYRQLPEEGLKFMVYLQKENIIDESGMPKERFSAEFPKEGPSILRIQQVVRGDSAAYFCASRLSITRDTQYFGPGTRLTVL.